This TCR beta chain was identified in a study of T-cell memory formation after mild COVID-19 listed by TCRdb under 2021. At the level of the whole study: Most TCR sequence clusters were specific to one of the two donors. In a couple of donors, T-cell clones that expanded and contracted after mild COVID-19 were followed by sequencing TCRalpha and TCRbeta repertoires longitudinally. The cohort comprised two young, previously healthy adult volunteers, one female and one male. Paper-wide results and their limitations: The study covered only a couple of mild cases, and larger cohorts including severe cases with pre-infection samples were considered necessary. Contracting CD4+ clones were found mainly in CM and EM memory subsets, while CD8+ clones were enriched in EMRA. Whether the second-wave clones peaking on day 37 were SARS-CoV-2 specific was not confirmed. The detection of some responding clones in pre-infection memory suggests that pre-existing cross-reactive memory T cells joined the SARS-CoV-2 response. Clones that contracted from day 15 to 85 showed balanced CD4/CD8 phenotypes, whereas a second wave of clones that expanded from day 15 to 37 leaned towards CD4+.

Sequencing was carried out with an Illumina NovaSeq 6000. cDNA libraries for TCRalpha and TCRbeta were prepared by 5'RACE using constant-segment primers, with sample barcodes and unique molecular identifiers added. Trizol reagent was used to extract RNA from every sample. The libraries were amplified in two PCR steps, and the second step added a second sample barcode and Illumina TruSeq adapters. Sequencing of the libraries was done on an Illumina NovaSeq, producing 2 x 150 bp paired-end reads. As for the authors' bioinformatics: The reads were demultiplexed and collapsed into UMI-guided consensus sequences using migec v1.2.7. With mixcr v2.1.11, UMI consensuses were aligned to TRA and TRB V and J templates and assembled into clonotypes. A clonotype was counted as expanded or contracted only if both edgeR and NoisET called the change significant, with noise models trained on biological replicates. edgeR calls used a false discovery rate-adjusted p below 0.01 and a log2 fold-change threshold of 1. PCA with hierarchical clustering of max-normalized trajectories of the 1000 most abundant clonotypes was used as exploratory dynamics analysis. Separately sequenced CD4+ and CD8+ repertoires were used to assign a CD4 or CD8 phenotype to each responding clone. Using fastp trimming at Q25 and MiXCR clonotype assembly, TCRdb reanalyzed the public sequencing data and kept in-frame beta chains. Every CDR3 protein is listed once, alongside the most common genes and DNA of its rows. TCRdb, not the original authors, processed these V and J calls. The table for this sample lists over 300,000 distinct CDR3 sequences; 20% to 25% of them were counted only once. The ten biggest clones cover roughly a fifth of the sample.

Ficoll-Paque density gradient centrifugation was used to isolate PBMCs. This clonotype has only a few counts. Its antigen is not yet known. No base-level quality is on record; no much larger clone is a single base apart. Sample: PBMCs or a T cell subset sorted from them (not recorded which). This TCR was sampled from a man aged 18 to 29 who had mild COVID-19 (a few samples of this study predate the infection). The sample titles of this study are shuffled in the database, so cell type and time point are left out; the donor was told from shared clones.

In nucleotide form, the sequence is TGTGCCAGCAGCTTACGTACAGGCGCCAAGAGACCCCAGTACTTC. This yields the protein CASSLRTGAKRPQYF. The sequence is built from TRBV7-9 and TRBJ2-5; perhaps TRBD1 is the D gene, with 5 bases matching. For CDR1 and CDR2, the germline V gene (reference sequence) lists SEHNR and FQNEAQ. The CDR3 contains 15 residues, cysteine and phenylalanine counted. Only CDR3 DNA remains: 45 bases, in frame from the first base. Between the V and J ends, shortened by 2 bases and 9 bases respectively, the junction contains 19 bases.